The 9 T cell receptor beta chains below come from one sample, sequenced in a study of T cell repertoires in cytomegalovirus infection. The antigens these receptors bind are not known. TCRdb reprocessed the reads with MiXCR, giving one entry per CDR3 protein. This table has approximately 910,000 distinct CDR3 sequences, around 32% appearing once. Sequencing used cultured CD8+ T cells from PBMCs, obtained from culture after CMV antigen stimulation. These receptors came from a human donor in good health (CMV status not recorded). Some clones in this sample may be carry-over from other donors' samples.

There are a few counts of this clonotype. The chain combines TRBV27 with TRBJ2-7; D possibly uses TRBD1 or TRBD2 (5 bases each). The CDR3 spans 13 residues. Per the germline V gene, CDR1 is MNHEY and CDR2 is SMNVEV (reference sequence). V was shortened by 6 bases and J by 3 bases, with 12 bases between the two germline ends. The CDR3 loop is CASRPGPIYEQYF. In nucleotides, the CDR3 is TGTGCCAGCAGACCGGGACCCATCTACGAGCAGTACTTC.

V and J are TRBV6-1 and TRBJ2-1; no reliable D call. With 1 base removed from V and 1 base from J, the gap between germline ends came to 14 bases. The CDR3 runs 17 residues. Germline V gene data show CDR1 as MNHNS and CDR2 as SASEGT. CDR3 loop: CASSEGAQSYSYNEQFF. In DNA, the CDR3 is TGTGCCAGCAGTGAAGGGGCGCAGTCATATTCCTACAATGAGCAGTTCTTC.

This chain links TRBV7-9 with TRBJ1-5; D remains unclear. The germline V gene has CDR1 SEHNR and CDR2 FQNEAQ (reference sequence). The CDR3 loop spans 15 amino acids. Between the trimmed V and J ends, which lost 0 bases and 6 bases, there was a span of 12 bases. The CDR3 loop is CASSLAETTGQPQHF. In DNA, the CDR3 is TGTGCCAGCAGCTTAGCGGAAACGACGGGTCAGCCCCAGCATTTT.

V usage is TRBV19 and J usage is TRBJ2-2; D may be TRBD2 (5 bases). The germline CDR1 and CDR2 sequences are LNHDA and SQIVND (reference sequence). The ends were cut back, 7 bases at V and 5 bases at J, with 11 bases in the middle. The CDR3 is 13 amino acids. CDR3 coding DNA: TGTGCCAGTACGAGGGTCGGGACCGGGGAGCTGTTTTTT. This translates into CASTRVGTGELFF.

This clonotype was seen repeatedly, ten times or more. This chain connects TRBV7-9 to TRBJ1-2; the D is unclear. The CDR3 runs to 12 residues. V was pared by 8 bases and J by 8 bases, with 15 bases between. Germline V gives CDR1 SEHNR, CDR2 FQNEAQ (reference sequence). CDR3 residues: CASGAGREGYTF. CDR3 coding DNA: TGTGCCAGCGGCGCAGGTAGAGAGGGCTACACCTTC.

The CDR3 is CASSSPGTGDSNYGYTF. The CDR3 DNA follows: TGTGCCAGCAGCTCCCCCGGGACAGGAGATTCTAACTATGGCTACACCTTC. This chain joins TRBV5-5 and TRBJ1-2; TRBD1 agrees at 8 bases. The V gene's germline CDR1 is SGHKS and CDR2 YYEKEE (reference sequence). V lost 3 bases, J lost 0 bases, and 10 bases stayed unmatched. CDR3 size: 17 residues.

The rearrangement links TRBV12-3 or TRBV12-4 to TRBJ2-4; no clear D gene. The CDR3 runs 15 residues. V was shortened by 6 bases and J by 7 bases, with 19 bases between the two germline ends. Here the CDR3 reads CASSPTTQALNIQYF. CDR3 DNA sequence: TGTGCCAGCAGCCCTACAACCCAGGCCTTGAACATTCAGTACTTC.

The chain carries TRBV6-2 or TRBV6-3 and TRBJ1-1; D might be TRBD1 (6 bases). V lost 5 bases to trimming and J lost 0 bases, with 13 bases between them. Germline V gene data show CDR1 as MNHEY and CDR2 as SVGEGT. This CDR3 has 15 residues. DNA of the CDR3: TGTGCCAGCAGTCTCACAGGGCGGTTGAACACTGAAGCTTTCTTT. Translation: CASSLTGRLNTEAFF.

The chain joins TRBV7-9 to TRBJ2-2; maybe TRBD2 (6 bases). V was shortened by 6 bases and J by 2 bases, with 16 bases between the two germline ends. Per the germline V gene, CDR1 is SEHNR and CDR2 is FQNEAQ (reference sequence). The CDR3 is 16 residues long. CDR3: CASRFAGISNTGELFF. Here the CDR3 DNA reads TGTGCCAGCAGATTCGCGGGGATATCAAACACCGGGGAGCTGTTTTTT.